One and the same sample provided the 22 T cell receptor beta chains below, sequenced in a study of untreated major depressive disorder. Study-wide results and limits: Compared with controls, depressed patients showed more TRBV05-01 (Vbeta 5.1) usage in CD4+ T cells.

TCRdb keeps only in-frame clones here, not all; method: immunoSEQ multiplex PCR. The repertoire holds some 27,000 clones, with 90% to 95% as singletons. Their antigen targets remain unknown. The sequenced sample was CD4+ T cells from PBMCs. The receptors were gathered from a woman younger than 45 with major depressive disorder.

The chain uses TRBV7-2 and TRBJ2-1; D gene ambiguous. Between the trimmed V and J ends, which lost 4 bases and 5 bases, there was a span of 9 bases. CDR1 and CDR2 from the germline V gene are SGHTA and FQGNSA. The CDR3 contains 13 residues. The CDR3 here is CASSSPPDNEQFF. The DNA of the CDR3 is TGTGCCAGCAGCTCCCCCCCCGACAATGAGCAGTTCTTC.

J is TRBJ2-5 and V is TRBV15; 10 bases fit TRBD1. The CDR3 spans 16 residues. J gave up 2 bases and V 5 bases, and 8 bases lay outside the gene matches. Germline V lookup: CDR1 LNHNV, CDR2 YYDKDF (reference sequence). Here the CDR3 reads CATSGRDRGPQETQYF. In nucleotides, the CDR3 is TGTGCCACCAGCGGACGCGACAGGGGGCCTCAAGAGACCCAGTACTTC. The full variable domain, with the rest looked up from reference TRBV15 and TRBJ2-5, is DAMVIQNPRYQVTQFGKPVTLSCSQTLNHNVMYWYQQKSSQAPKLLFHYYDKDFNNEADTPDNFQSRRPNTSFCFLDIRSPGLGDTAMYLCATSGRDRGPQETQYFGPGTRLLVL.

In nucleotides, the CDR3 is TGTGCCAGCAGCGTAGTGATGAACACCGGGGAGCTGTTTTTT. Protein product: CASSVVMNTGELFF. The chain combines TRBV9 with TRBJ2-2; D is unclear. Germline V CDR1 and CDR2: SGDLS, YYNGEE. V dropped 0 bases and J dropped 1 base, with 4 bases sitting between them. This CDR3 comprises 14 residues. Full variable domain (remainder filled in from reference TRBV9 and TRBJ2-2): DSGVTQTPKHLITATGQRVTLRCSPRSGDLSVYWYQQSLDQGLQFLIQYYNGEERAKGNILERFSAQQFPDLHSELNLSSLELGDSALYFCASSVVMNTGELFFGEGSRLTVL.

The rearrangement uses TRBV5-1 and TRBJ1-6; D is possibly TRBD1 (5 bases). In germline, CDR1 is SGHRS, CDR2 YFSETQ. V gave up 4 bases and J gave up 14 bases, with 19 bases separating them. The CDR3 extends over 14 amino acids. DNA of the CDR3: TGCGCCAGCAGCACTGGGGGTTACCGGGAGGCCCTCCACTTT. Protein: CASSTGGYREALHF.

The chain combines TRBV4-2 with TRBJ1-3, with TRBD1 as a possible D gene (6 bases). Looked up from germline, CDR1 is LGHNA and CDR2 is YNFKEQ. The CDR3 consists of 16 residues. V lost 3 bases to trimming and J lost 4 bases, with 16 bases between them. The DNA for the CDR3 is TGTGCCAGCAGCCACTACGAACAGGGACCAGGAAACACCATATATTTT. Translating gives CASSHYEQGPGNTIYF.

The chain couples TRBV28 to TRBJ2-5; D possibly corresponds to TRBD1 (6 bases). V was clipped by 5 bases and J by 5 bases, with 15 bases between them. This CDR3 has 14 residues. The V gene's germline CDR1 is MDHEN and CDR2 SYDVKM. The CDR3 sequence: CASSPAGGLETQYF. The CDR3, as DNA: TGTGCCAGCAGTCCTGCTGGGGGCTTGGAGACCCAGTACTTC.

This sequence joins TRBV4-3 and TRBJ2-1; perhaps TRBD2 as D (5 bases). The CDR3 contains 14 residues. The germline gives CDR1 LGHNA, CDR2 YSLEER. With 1 base removed from V and 10 bases from J, the gap between germline ends came to 14 bases. The CDR3 DNA sequence: TGCGCCAGCAGCCAAGGAGGGCGCTTCGGGGAGCAGTTCTTC. Protein: CASSQGGRFGEQFF.

This rearrangement joins TRBV7-9 to TRBJ1-5; no clear D gene. This CDR3 has 15 amino acids. Per the germline V gene, CDR1 is SEHNR and CDR2 is FQNEAQ (reference sequence). Trimming left V 5 bases short and J 4 bases short, with 15 bases between. The CDR3 sequence: CASSLTSQPNQPQHF. CDR3 DNA sequence: TGTGCCAGCAGCCTGACATCCCAGCCGAATCAGCCCCAGCATTTT.

This sequence joins TRBV6-5 and TRBJ2-7; possibly TRBD2 for D (6 bases). V lost 0 bases and J lost 2, with 11 bases in between. The CDR3 has 15 amino acids. Germline lookup yields CDR1 MNHEY and CDR2 SVGAGI. CDR3 sequence (DNA): TGTGCCAGCAGTTACTCTAGCGGAACTACCTACGAGCAGTACTTC. Translating it yields CASSYSSGTTYEQYF.

V is TRBV6-6 and J is TRBJ2-1; D not resolved. The V gene lost 6 bases and the J gene lost 7 bases, with 10 bases spanning the gap. CDR1 and CDR2 from the germline V gene are MNHNY and SVGAGI (reference sequence). The CDR3 length is 12 residues. This CDR3 is CASSSSGNEQFF. The DNA for the CDR3 is TGTGCCAGCAGCTCCAGTGGGAATGAGCAGTTCTTC.

V and J are TRBV2 and TRBJ1-1; D ambiguous. CDR1 SNHLY and CDR2 FYNNEI come from the germline V gene. V gave up 2 bases and J gave up 11 bases, with 12 bases separating them. The CDR3 contains 12 residues. DNA for the CDR3: TGTGCCAGCAGTGAAAGGGAAATAGGGGCTTTCTTT. It is translated as CASSEREIGAFF.

J is TRBJ1-6 and V is TRBV10-1; D remains ambiguous. The germline V gene encodes CDR1 WNHNN and CDR2 SYGVQD (reference sequence). CDR3 length: 16 amino acids. Trimming shortened V by 11 bases and J by 6 bases, and 23 bases separated the two germline ends. This CDR3 is CAPDVASQPGNSPLHF. CDR3 bases: TGCGCCCCCGACGTGGCCAGTCAACCAGGTAATTCACCCCTCCACTTT.

V is TRBV15 and J is TRBJ1-1, with D unresolved. Germline CDR1 reads LNHNV; CDR2 reads YYDKDF (reference sequence). The CDR3 sequence is 14 residues long. Deletions cut 0 bases from V and 5 bases from J, with 10 bases between. CDR3 coding DNA: TGTGCCACCAGCAGAGATCAATGGGGAACTGAAGCTTTCTTT. This gives the protein CATSRDQWGTEAFF.

The J gene is TRBJ1-1, the V gene TRBV28, with TRBD1 as a possible D gene (5 bases). V was trimmed by 7 bases and J by 8 bases, leaving 17 bases between them. In germline, CDR1 is MDHEN, CDR2 SYDVKM. CDR3 length: 13 residues. CDR3 residues: CASTNLGGEEAFF. The CDR3 DNA reads TGTGCCAGCACCAACTTAGGAGGGGAAGAAGCTTTCTTT. The whole variable domain, remainder taken from reference TRBV28 and TRBJ1-1, is DVKVTQSSRYLVKRTGEKVFLECVQDMDHENMFWYRQDPGLGLRLIYFSYDVKMKEKGDIPEGYSVSREKKERFSLILESASTNQTSMYLCASTNLGGEEAFFGQGTRLTVV.

This chain joins TRBV28 and TRBJ1-3; D is uncertain. Germline V gene lookup returns CDR1 MDHEN and CDR2 SYDVKM. The CDR3 covers 16 residues. Trimming stripped 4 bases from V and 2 bases from J, with 15 bases between. CDR3 amino acids: CASSYTETIAGNTIYF. CDR3 nucleotide sequence: TGTGCCAGCAGTTATACCGAGACAATTGCTGGAAACACCATATATTTT.

This chain joins TRBV19 and TRBJ1-1, with D unclear. Deletions cut 6 bases from V and 1 base from J, with 15 bases between. The CDR3 totals 15 residues. Germline-derived CDR1 and CDR2 are LNHDA and SQIVND (reference sequence). The CDR3 region is CASRSQAISNTEAFF. DNA of the CDR3: TGTGCCAGTAGGTCCCAGGCGATTTCGAACACTGAAGCTTTCTTT.

In DNA, the CDR3 is TGCGCCAGCAGCCAAACCTTGGGACTAGCGTTCTACGAGCAGTACTTC. Encoded protein: CASSQTLGLAFYEQYF. V and J are TRBV4-3 and TRBJ2-7, with TRBD2 matching 10 bases. Trimming cost V 2 bases and J 3 bases; bases outside gene matches: 7. The CDR3 spans 16 residues. The V gene's germline CDR1 is LGHNA and CDR2 YSLEER.

The chain joins TRBV27 to TRBJ2-2; tentatively, D is TRBD2 (6 bases). The germline V gene has CDR1 MNHEY and CDR2 SMNVEV (reference sequence). This CDR3 has 16 amino acids. Between the trimmed V and J ends, which lost 5 bases and 6 bases, there was a span of 19 bases. In DNA form, the CDR3 reads TGTGCCAGCAGTCCCCTACTGCGGAGGGGCTCCGGGGAGCTGTTTTTT. Translation: CASSPLLRRGSGELFF.

The chain uses TRBV28 and TRBJ2-5; D unclear. This CDR3 has 14 amino acids. CDR1 and CDR2 (germline): MDHEN, SYDVKM. V was cut by 9 bases and J by 5 bases, with 19 bases left in between. The CDR3 loop is CASTLRRAWETQYF. DNA of the CDR3: TGTGCCAGTACCCTTCGCCGGGCATGGGAGACCCAGTACTTC.

The chain joins TRBV15 to TRBJ2-5; 7 nucleotides align to TRBD1. The germline V gene has CDR1 LNHNV and CDR2 YYDKDF (reference sequence). The CDR3 covers 14 residues. The V segment lost 5 bases and the J segment 1 base; nucleotides outside the gene matches: 4. In DNA form, the CDR3 reads TGTGCCACCAGCCGACGGACAGGCCAAGAGACCCAGTACTTC. Translation: CATSRRTGQETQYF.

This clone was recorded only once. The chain combines TRBV7-2 with TRBJ2-7, with D perhaps matching TRBD1 or TRBD2 (5 bases each). The germline gives CDR1 SGHTA, CDR2 FQGNSA. The CDR3 totals 16 residues. The V end was cut by 0 bases, the J end by 6 bases, with 18 bases between. CDR3 in amino acids: CASSLAGVRVGGEQYF. Here the CDR3 DNA reads TGTGCCAGCAGCTTAGCGGGGGTCCGAGTTGGAGGCGAGCAGTACTTC. The variable domain in full, with the rest retrieved from reference TRBV7-2 and TRBJ2-7, is GAGVSQSPSNKVTEKGKDVELRCDPISGHTALYWYRQSLGQGLEFLIYFQGNSAPDKSGLPSDRFSAERTGGSVSTLTIQRTQQEDSAVYLCASSLAGVRVGGEQYFGPGTRLTVT.

This rearrangement joins TRBV4-2 to TRBJ2-7; D is undetermined. Per germline, CDR1 LGHNA and CDR2 YNFKEQ. Trimming pared 0 bases from V and 2 bases from J, leaving 8 bases between. This CDR3 has 14 residues. CDR3 nucleotide sequence: TGTGCCAGCAGCCAAGACCCGGGTCCCTACGAGCAGTACTTC. Protein sequence: CASSQDPGPYEQYF.